The present entry profiles one T cell receptor beta chain with its context. The antigen remains unidentified. Unique molecular identifiers tagged the TCRbeta library. TCRdb analysed the PCR reads with MiXCR anew, one entry per CDR3 protein. The profile shows under 750,000 distinct CDR3 sequences, under 25% of them singletons. This sample stems from a study of T-cell reconstitution after alpha-beta-depleted transplantation in children. General study results and limits: There were some patients whose high TCRbeta diversity at day 60 came from surviving recipient T cells and thymic progenitors. Once a year had passed after transplant, T-cell counts and diversity came mostly from newly produced T cells. Several hundred rapidly expanded clones from non-depleted graft cells reportedly supplied alpha-beta T cells about two months post-transplant.

Trimming stripped 0 bases from V and 5 bases from J, with 8 bases between. Germline CDR1 is DFQATT and CDR2 is SNEGSKA (reference sequence). This CDR3 spans 13 amino acids. This sequence was found in a boy under three years old who had a stem cell transplant for acute myeloid leukemia, so the T cells may come from the graft donor. Sample: PBMCs, mostly from graft donor cells, taken 360 days after TCRalphabeta/CD19-depleted stem cell transplant. The chain recombines TRBV20-1 with TRBJ1-5, with D perhaps TRBD1 (5 bases). CDR3 DNA: TGCAGTGCTAGAGATGCAGGGCATCAGCCCCAGCATTTT. Protein sequence: CSARDAGHQPQHF.